This T cell receptor beta chain was sequenced in a study of cytomegalovirus exposure and HLA in healthy donors. The ends lost 1 base at V and 1 base at J; junction bases unmatched: 5. CDR1 is SGHTA, CDR2 FQGNSA, per germline. The CDR3 loop spans 16 amino acids. 60 Vbeta and 13 Jbeta primers were used in PCR. Assay used: immunoSEQ multiplex PCR; TCRdb lists only in-frame clones, some missing. The data contain roughly 170,000 clones, about three quarters of them singletons. Study conclusions and caveats: Listed as cytomegalovirus-associated were 164 TCR beta chains.

A note on this clone: Its antigen is still unknown.

Sequencing was done on a sample of PBMCs. The TCR originated in a female donor in good health and CMV-seronegative. The rearrangement uses TRBV7-2 and TRBJ2-5, with TRBD2 identical over 8 bases. CDR3 sequence reads: CASSLGGAGGQETQYF. The CDR3, as DNA: TGTGCCAGCAGCTTAGGGGGGGCGGGGGGCCAAGAGACCCAGTACTTC.